These T cell receptor beta chains were read from a single sample in a study of blood T cell repertoires in COVID-19. The repertoire was sequenced with immunoSEQ multiplex PCR; TCRdb's copy has only in-frame clones and lacks some. The sample gives some 200,000 clones, 65% to 85% of which show up once; about 13% is in the top ten. The sample taken for sequencing was peripheral blood. The receptor set was obtained from a human donor in a cohort sampled during active COVID-19. The CDR3 runs from the conserved cysteine through the conserved F or W. D genes are given only for firm matches. Clone size, where shown, is once, few, many, or a class for clones that have expanded.

d_gene | abundance | j_gene | v_gene | CDR3aa | CDR3nt
- | - | TRBJ1-1 | TRBV25-1 | CASRQIDGEAFF | TGTGCCAGCAGACAGATCGACGGTGAAGCTTTCTTT
- | - | TRBJ1-1 | TRBV7-2 | CASSSVLNTEAFF | TGTGCCAGCAGCTCTGTTCTGAACACTGAAGCTTTCTTT
- | - | TRBJ1-1 | TRBV20-1 | CSAETYTEAFF | TGCAGTGCGGAGACCTACACTGAAGCTTTCTTT
TRBD1 | once | TRBJ2-7 | TRBV15 | CATSRDRVSYEQYF | TGTGCCACCAGCAGGGACAGGGTGTCCTACGAGCAGTACTTC
- | - | TRBJ1-2 | TRBV24-1 | CATSDTRTVNGYTF | TGTGCCACCAGTGACACCCGGACAGTAAATGGCTACACCTTC
TRBD2 | - | TRBJ2-1 | TRBV6-5 | CASSQIRGTSREFF | TGTGCCAGCAGCCAGATAAGGGGGACTAGTCGGGAGTTCTTC
TRBD2 | - | TRBJ2-7 | TRBV6-1 | CASSESSGSFEQYF | TGTGCCAGCAGTGAATCGAGCGGGAGTTTCGAGCAGTACTTC
TRBD1 | - | TRBJ1-6 | TRBV7-2 | CASSLQGGAVSPLHF | TGTGCCAGCAGCCTCCAGGGGGGTGCGGTCTCACCCCTCCACTTT
TRBD2 | - | TRBJ2-3 | TRBV5-6 | CASSLEAGGWTDTQYF | TGTGCCAGCAGCTTAGAAGCGGGGGGCTGGACAGATACGCAGTATTTT
- | - | TRBJ1-4 | TRBV28 | CASSLVVAFNEKLFF | TGTGCCAGCAGTTTGGTCGTGGCCTTTAATGAAAAACTGTTTTTT
TRBD1 | - | TRBJ2-7 | TRBV5-1 | CASTPGTAIYEQYF | TGCGCCAGCACTCCCGGGACAGCAATTTACGAGCAGTACTTC
- | - | TRBJ1-4 | TRBV11-2 | CASSLEPGGGVFF | TGTGCCAGCAGCTTAGAACCGGGGGGAGGCGTGTTTTTT
- | few | TRBJ1-2 | TRBV2 | CASGQAYGYTF | TGTGCCAGCGGTCAGGCCTATGGCTACACCTTC
- | - | TRBJ2-5 | TRBV5-6 | CASRYTGRTETQYF | TGTGCCAGCAGATATACAGGGCGGACTGAGACCCAGTACTTC
- | - | TRBJ1-5 | TRBV28 | CASSPLEGEGQPQHF | TGTGCCAGCAGCCCCCTGGAAGGGGAGGGCCAGCCCCAGCATTTT
- | - | TRBJ2-5 | TRBV6-4 | CASSDSGTPGTQYF | TGTGCCAGCAGTGACTCTGGCACCCCTGGGACCCAGTACTTC
TRBD2 | - | TRBJ2-1 | TRBV14 | CASSPFSSGMYNEQFF | TGTGCCAGCAGCCCATTTTCTAGCGGGATGTATAATGAGCAGTTCTTC
TRBD1 | - | TRBJ1-4 | TRBV28 | CGSTGANEKLFF | TGTGGCTCTACAGGGGCTAATGAAAAACTGTTTTTT
TRBD1 | - | TRBJ1-5 | TRBV2 | CASSEALPGQQHF | TGTGCCAGCAGTGAAGCGCTTCCGGGACAGCAGCATTTT
- | - | TRBJ1-6 | TRBV27 | CASSLSGSSYNSPLHF | TGTGCCAGCAGTTTATCGGGGAGCTCCTATAATTCACCCCTCCACTTT
TRBD1 | - | TRBJ2-7 | TRBV6-6 | CASSHPRGTGGSYEQYF | TGTGCCAGCAGTCACCCTCGCGGGACAGGGGGCTCCTACGAGCAGTACTTC
- | - | TRBJ1-6 | TRBV5-1 | CASSLAGPANSPLHF | TGCGCCAGCAGCTTGGCAGGGCCTGCCAATTCACCCCTCCACTTT
TRBD1 | - | TRBJ2-1 | TRBV7-8 | CASSPLRGTGNEQFF | TGTGCCAGCAGCCCCCTACGGGGGACAGGGAATGAGCAGTTCTTC
TRBD1 | - | TRBJ2-3 | TRBV11-2 | CASSPQTGQGAGDTQYF | TGTGCCAGCAGCCCCCAAACCGGACAGGGGGCAGGAGATACGCAGTATTTT
TRBD1 | few | TRBJ1-4 | TRBV19 | CASKRGTGGFNEKLFF | TGTGCCAGTAAAAGGGGGACAGGGGGCTTTAATGAAAAACTGTTTTTT
- | once | TRBJ1-1 | TRBV5-6 | CASKSQNTEAFF | TGTGCCAGCAAGAGCCAAAACACTGAAGCTTTCTTT
TRBD1 | - | TRBJ1-4 | TRBV7-9 | CASSLDTGGDEKLFF | TGTGCCAGCAGCTTAGATACAGGGGGCGATGAAAAACTGTTTTTT
- | - | TRBJ2-1 | TRBV12-5 | CASGFNRAEQFF | TGTGCTAGTGGTTTCAACAGGGCCGAGCAGTTCTTC
TRBD1 | - | TRBJ2-7 | TRBV7-9 | CASRPGQGALEQYF | TGTGCCAGCAGACCCGGACAGGGGGCGCTTGAGCAGTACTTC
- | - | TRBJ2-7 | TRBV2 | CASSEYPQAGQLYEQYF | TGTGCCAGCAGTGAATACCCCCAAGCGGGACAACTATACGAGCAGTACTTC
- | - | TRBJ2-2 | TRBV5-1 | CASSPRVDTGELFF | TGCGCCAGCAGTCCCAGGGTGGACACCGGGGAGCTGTTTTTT
- | - | TRBJ1-1 | TRBV19 | CASSRGGAEGDFF | TGTGCCAGTAGCCGGGGGGGGGCCGAGGGTGATTTCTTT
TRBD2 | - | TRBJ2-2 | TRBV3-1/TRBV3-2 | CASSQAPGTSGAGELFF | TGTGCCAGCAGCCAAGCCCCCGGGACTAGCGGTGCCGGGGAGCTGTTTTTT
TRBD1 | - | TRBJ2-2 | TRBV24-1 | CATSDPQGAGELFF | TGTGCCACCAGTGATCCTCAGGGGGCCGGGGAGCTGTTTTTT
TRBD1 | - | TRBJ1-1 | TRBV29-1 | CSVEATGGLSEAFF | TGCAGCGTTGAAGCGACAGGGGGCCTGAGTGAAGCTTTCTTT
- | - | TRBJ2-5 | TRBV19 | CASSIDLETQYF | TGTGCCAGTAGTATAGATCTAGAGACCCAGTACTTC
- | - | TRBJ2-4 | TRBV4-3 | CASSQDSGAWWDIQYF | TGCGCCAGCAGCCAAGATAGTGGAGCCTGGTGGGACATTCAGTACTTC
TRBD1 | - | TRBJ1-1 | TRBV19 | CASSIGQTGGVTEAFF | TGTGCCAGTAGTATAGGGCAGACAGGGGGGGTCACTGAAGCTTTCTTT
TRBD1 | once | TRBJ1-5 | TRBV27 | CASSLSGQRNQPQHF | TGTGCCAGCAGTTTATCGGGACAGCGGAATCAGCCCCAGCATTTT
TRBD1 | once | TRBJ1-1 | TRBV28 | CASRSPGQGKAEAFF | TGTGCCAGCAGGTCGCCGGGACAGGGTAAGGCTGAAGCTTTCTTT
TRBD2 | - | TRBJ2-5 | TRBV5-6 | CASSPLGGLETQYF | TGTGCCAGCAGCCCCCTGGGGGGGTTGGAGACCCAGTACTTC
- | - | TRBJ1-1 | TRBV10-3 | CAISDPTGNTEAFF | TGTGCCATCAGTGACCCGACAGGGAACACTGAAGCTTTCTTT
- | - | TRBJ1-1 | TRBV6-5 | CASSYGSDTEAFF | TGTGCCAGCAGTTACGGCTCCGACACTGAAGCTTTCTTT
TRBD1 | once | TRBJ2-7 | TRBV11-1 | CASSPGRDRAVEQYF | TGTGCCAGCAGCCCGGGCCGGGACAGGGCAGTCGAGCAGTACTTC
- | few | TRBJ2-2 | TRBV5-4 | CASTPGLSLGELFF | TGTGCCAGCACCCCGGGACTCAGTCTCGGGGAGCTGTTTTTT
- | - | TRBJ1-2 | TRBV15 | CATSSPLSDYGYTF | TGTGCCACCAGCAGCCCTTTATCGGACTATGGCTACACCTTC
TRBD1 | - | TRBJ1-2 | TRBV24-1 | CATSDSRDRGITVWGYTF | TGTGCCACCAGTGATTCCCGGGACAGGGGCATCACAGTGTGGGGCTACACCTTC
- | - | TRBJ1-5 | TRBV6-5 | CASTFTRGGNQPQHF | TGTGCCAGCACCTTTACACGGGGAGGCAATCAGCCCCAGCATTTT
- | - | TRBJ1-1 | TRBV28 | CASSPFRTQAFF | TGTGCCAGCAGTCCTTTCCGGACTCAAGCTTTCTTT
TRBD2 | - | TRBJ2-1 | TRBV28 | CASSWTSGVYNEQFF | TGTGCCAGCAGCTGGACTAGCGGGGTTTACAATGAGCAGTTCTTC
- | - | TRBJ1-4 | TRBV5-1 | CASSLGLSEKLFF | TGCGCCAGCAGCTTGGGCCTAAGTGAAAAACTGTTTTTT
- | - | TRBJ2-1 | TRBV2 | CASKIYNEQFF | TGTGCCAGCAAAATATACAATGAGCAGTTCTTC
TRBD1 | - | TRBJ2-5 | TRBV2 | CASRQGAGETQYF | TGTGCCAGCCGACAGGGGGCTGGGGAGACCCAGTACTTC
TRBD1 | few | TRBJ1-2 | TRBV6-6 | CASSRTAGTGGDIYGYTF | TGTGCCAGCAGCCGAACGGCCGGGACAGGGGGCGATATCTATGGCTACACCTTC
TRBD1 | - | TRBJ2-5 | TRBV28 | CASSLWRTGGLETQYF | TGTGCCAGCAGTTTATGGAGGACAGGGGGCTTAGAGACCCAGTACTTC
- | - | TRBJ1-5 | TRBV5-5 | CASSLQESQPQHF | TGTGCCAGCAGCTTACAGGAAAGTCAGCCCCAGCATTTT
- | - | TRBJ1-5 | TRBV18 | CASSVARDQPQHF | TGTGCCAGCTCAGTAGCCCGAGACCAGCCCCAGCATTTT
- | - | TRBJ1-4 | TRBV7-9 | CASSLSWQVGINEKLFF | TGTGCCAGCAGCTTATCGTGGCAGGTCGGGATTAATGAAAAACTGTTTTTT